Listed here is a single TCR beta chain. Germline V gives CDR1 SGHDT, CDR2 YYEEEE. This CDR3 has 15 residues. The trim removed 7 bases at V and 4 bases at J, leaving 9 bases unmatched. This entry is derived from a study of T cell responses to AZD1222 COVID-19 vaccine. Libraries were prepared by immunoSEQ multiplex PCR; TCRdb keeps only in-frame clonotypes and omits some of them. The sample lists some 130,000 clones, around 90% occurring once. This chain links TRBV5-6 with TRBJ2-1; TRBD2 aligns across 9 bases. This TCR was recovered from an adult in good health. The sequencing here drew on peripheral blood, taken on day 0 of AZD1222 vaccination. CDR3 amino acids: CASAPSGGTYNEQFF. CDR3 sequence (DNA): TGTGCCAGCGCCCCAAGCGGGGGGACTTACAATGAGCAGTTCTTC.